These 2 T cell receptor beta chains came from one sample sequenced in a study of T cells in Graves' hyperthyroidism and ophthalmopathy. Amplification of TCR beta CDR3 regions used RNA as the template. The TCR CDR3 first-round RT-PCR relied on the HTBI primer set. TCRdb reprocessed the multiplex PCR reads via MiXCR and lists one record per CDR3 protein. The sample shows roughly 740,000 distinct CDR3 sequences, less than 20% of them seen only once. Sequencing was done on a sample of blood. Every receptor here comes from a man between 18 and 35 years old with Graves' hyperthyroidism.

At least ten counts were recorded for this clonotype. J is TRBJ2-7 and V is TRBV18, with a possible D match to TRBD2 (5 bases). The CDR3 has 12 residues. CDR1 and CDR2 from the germline V gene are KGHSH and LQKENI. V lost 4 bases, J lost 6 bases, and 10 bases lay in between. CDR3 DNA sequence: TGTGCCAGCTCACAAACCGAGGGCGAGCAGTACTTC. As protein: CASSQTEGEQYF.

This clonotype has at least ten counts. This sequence joins TRBV28 and TRBJ2-5, with D maybe TRBD1 (6 bases). V was trimmed by 10 bases and J by 7 bases, leaving 25 bases between them. This CDR3 spans 15 amino acids. Per germline, CDR1 MDHEN and CDR2 SYDVKM. CDR3 sequence: CATARQGSLEGTQYF. The CDR3 DNA is TGTGCCACCGCTAGGCAGGGGTCCCTGGAAGGGACCCAGTACTTC.